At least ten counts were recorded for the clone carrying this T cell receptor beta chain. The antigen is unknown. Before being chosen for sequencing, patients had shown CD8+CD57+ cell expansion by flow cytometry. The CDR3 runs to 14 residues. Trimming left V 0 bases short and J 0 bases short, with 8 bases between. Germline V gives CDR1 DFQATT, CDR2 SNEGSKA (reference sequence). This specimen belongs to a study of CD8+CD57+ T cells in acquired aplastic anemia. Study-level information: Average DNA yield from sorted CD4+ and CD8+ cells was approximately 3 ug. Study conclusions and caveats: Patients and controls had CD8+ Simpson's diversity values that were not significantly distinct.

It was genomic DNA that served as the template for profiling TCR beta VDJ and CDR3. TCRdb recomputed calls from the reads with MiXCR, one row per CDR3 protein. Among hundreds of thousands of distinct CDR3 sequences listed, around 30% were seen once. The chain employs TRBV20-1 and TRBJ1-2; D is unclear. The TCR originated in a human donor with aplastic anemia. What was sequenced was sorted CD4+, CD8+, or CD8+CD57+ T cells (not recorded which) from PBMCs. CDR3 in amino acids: CSARDEASNYGYTF. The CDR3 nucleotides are TGCAGTGCTAGAGATGAGGCATCTAACTATGGCTACACCTTC.